This passage covers 9 T cell receptor beta chains from one sample sequenced in a study of T-cell memory formation after mild COVID-19. In TCRdb, the 5' RACE reads were re-called with MiXCR into one record per CDR3 protein. The table has over 120,000 distinct CDR3 sequences, 6% seen once. The sequencing sample was made of PBMCs or a T cell subset sorted from them (not recorded which). The receptors were sampled from an adult woman who had mild COVID-19 (a few samples of this study predate the infection). Cell type and time point are not known.

The V call is TRBV5-5, the J call TRBJ1-5; 9 nucleotides line up with TRBD1. Looked up from germline, CDR1 is SGHKS and CDR2 is YYEKEE (reference sequence). The V segment lost 4 bases and the J segment 3 bases; nucleotides outside the gene matches: 11. The CDR3 runs to 17 residues. The CDR3 protein is CASSPFATGGFNQPQHF. The DNA for the CDR3 is TGTGCCAGCAGCCCCTTCGCGACAGGGGGTTTCAATCAGCCCCAGCATTTT.

This clonotype was counted ten times or more. The chain has TRBV18 and TRBJ1-1; D perhaps matches TRBD1 (6 bases). The germline V gene encodes CDR1 KGHSH and CDR2 LQKENI. Trimming stripped 3 bases from V and 3 bases from J, with 11 bases between. The CDR3 consists of 14 residues. The CDR3 DNA follows: TGTGCCAGCTCACCCATACAGGGCTACACTGAAGCTTTCTTT. Protein sequence: CASSPIQGYTEAFF.

This chain links TRBV9 with TRBJ2-2; TRBD1 agrees at 8 bases. Germline trimming cut 4 bases from V and 4 bases from J; bases unmatched to any gene: 6. Germline V lookup: CDR1 SGDLS, CDR2 YYNGEE. This CDR3 has 15 amino acids. CDR3 sequence (DNA): TGTGCCAGCAGCAAGCGACAGGGGTCCACCGGGGAGCTGTTTTTT. Protein: CASSKRQGSTGELFF. The full variable domain, with the rest looked up from reference TRBV9 and TRBJ2-2, is DSGVTQTPKHLITATGQRVTLRCSPRSGDLSVYWYQQSLDQGLQFLIQYYNGEERAKGNILERFSAQQFPDLHSELNLSSLELGDSALYFCASSKRQGSTGELFFGEGSRLTVL.

The sample holds a few counts of this clonotype. The rearrangement uses TRBV7-8 and TRBJ2-4, with 12 bases lining up with TRBD2. CDR1 is SGHVS, CDR2 FQNEAQ, per germline. This CDR3 spans 21 amino acids. The V and J ends lost 0 bases and 1 base, in that order; junction bases with no gene match: 13. The CDR3 protein is CASSLAKLAGGPYQAKNIQYF. CDR3 bases: TGTGCCAGCAGCTTAGCGAAACTAGCGGGGGGTCCCTACCAGGCCAAAAACATTCAGTACTTC.

This clonotype has ten or more counts. This chain uses TRBV7-2 with TRBJ2-1, with 9 bases that match TRBD2. Looked up from germline, CDR1 is SGHTA and CDR2 is FQGNSA. Trimming removed 7 bases from V and 8 bases from J; junction bases left unmatched: 18. The CDR3 runs 17 residues. The CDR3 DNA reads TGTGCCAGCACCAGAACAGGTCCCTTAGCGGGAGACTATGAGCAGTTCTTC. Translating it yields CASTRTGPLAGDYEQFF.

The J gene is TRBJ2-1, the V gene TRBV6-1; D ambiguous. Trimming cost V 7 bases and J 6 bases, with 10 bases left between them. This CDR3 comprises 12 residues. Germline V gene lookup returns CDR1 MNHNS and CDR2 SASEGT. The CDR3 region has the DNA TGTGCCAGCACCTACAAGGTCAATGAGCAGTTCTTC. Its translation is CASTYKVNEQFF.

This clonotype was detected many times. The J gene is TRBJ2-3, the V gene TRBV18, with a possible D match to TRBD2 (5 bases). CDR3 length equals 17 residues. Trimming cost V 3 bases and J 0 bases, with 16 bases left between them. Germline V CDR1 and CDR2: KGHSH, LQKENI. The CDR3 DNA is TGTGCCAGCTCACCTAGAGGGCTTCTCACAAGCACAGATACGCAGTATTTT. It codes for CASSPRGLLTSTDTQYF.

This clonotype was picked up many times. The chain uses TRBV4-3 and TRBJ2-1; 10 positions match TRBD2. CDR1 is LGHNA, CDR2 YSLEER, per germline. This CDR3 spans 19 amino acids. Trimming removed 4 bases from V and 4 bases from J; junction bases left unmatched: 16. CDR3 nucleotides: TGCGCCAGCAGCCGCGGGGCTAGCGGGAGCATCTCGGTTTACAATGAGCAGTTCTTC. Encoded protein: CASSRGASGSISVYNEQFF.

In this sample, this clonotype turned up many times. This chain links TRBV29-1 with TRBJ2-3; D not certain. Trimming stripped 4 bases from V and 0 bases from J, with 14 bases between. Germline CDR1 and CDR2: SQVTM and ANQGSEA. The CDR3 is 15 residues long. The CDR3 coding sequence is TGCAGCGTTGGAAGTGGTCGGATTAGCACAGATACGCAGTATTTT. Encoded protein: CSVGSGRISTDTQYF.